Described below is a single TCR beta chain sequence and its context. The antigen is not known. Proliferating CFSE-low MLR cells were sequenced to define alloreactive TCRbeta sequences. Stimulators were graft donor PBMCs, splenocytes, lymph-node cells, or third-party PBMCs for pre-transplant recipient cells. Profiling relied on immunoSEQ multiplex PCR, and the TCRdb table lists in-frame clones only, not all of them. The sample has about 4,800 clones, just over 40% seen once; the top ten hold about an eighth. This sample was included in a study of T cell clones after liver transplantation. Across the whole study: A pre-transplant mixed lymphocyte reaction with TCRbeta sequencing defined graft-donor-reactive clones followed in post-transplant blood. Tolerance: complete withdrawal held at least one year, liver enzymes staying within twice normal.

V lost 5 bases and J lost 1, with 14 bases in between. The V gene's germline CDR1 is SGHAT and CDR2 FQNNGV. The CDR3 extends over 16 amino acids. Study observations and caveats: Donor-reactive sequences fell more than third party-reactive ones, suggesting partial deletion.

This chain links TRBV11-2 with TRBJ2-2, with D unresolved. The receptor was derived from a human patient who received a liver transplant. Some T cells may have originated in the graft donor. Sequencing was performed on CD4+ T cells from cultured PBMCs. The CDR3 spells CASSLLPAMNTGELFF. CDR3 DNA sequence: TGTGCCAGCAGCCTACTCCCCGCTATGAACACCGGGGAGCTGTTTTTT.